The present T cell receptor (beta chain) was sequenced within a study of T cell repertoires in cytomegalovirus infection. On the study more broadly: CMV infection plus the matching HLA type was flagged by public TCR beta signatures.

Regarding this clonotype: Antigen unknown.

MiXCR, applied by TCRdb to the reads, yields one record per CDR3 protein. The table includes some 920,000 distinct CDR3 sequences, around 29% detected once. Trimming stripped 1 base from V and 3 bases from J, with 10 bases between. This CDR3 is built from 14 residues. Germline values: CDR1 SEHNR, CDR2 FQNEAQ (reference sequence). The source is a human donor in good health (CMV status not recorded). Some clones in this sample may be carry-over from other donors' samples. The chain links TRBV7-9 to TRBJ2-7, with a weak D call TRBD2 (5 bases). The material was cultured CD8+ T cells from PBMCs, obtained from culture after CMV antigen stimulation. The CDR3 region is CASSLDGVDYEQYF. The CDR3 DNA is TGTGCCAGCAGCTTAGACGGGGTCGACTACGAGCAGTACTTC. The whole variable domain, remainder taken from reference TRBV7-9 and TRBJ2-7, is DTGVSQNPRHKITKRGQNVTFRCDPISEHNRLYWYRQTLGQGPEFLTYFQNEAQLEKSRLLSDRFSAERPKGSFSTLEIQRTEQGDSAMYLCASSLDGVDYEQYFGPGTRLTVT.